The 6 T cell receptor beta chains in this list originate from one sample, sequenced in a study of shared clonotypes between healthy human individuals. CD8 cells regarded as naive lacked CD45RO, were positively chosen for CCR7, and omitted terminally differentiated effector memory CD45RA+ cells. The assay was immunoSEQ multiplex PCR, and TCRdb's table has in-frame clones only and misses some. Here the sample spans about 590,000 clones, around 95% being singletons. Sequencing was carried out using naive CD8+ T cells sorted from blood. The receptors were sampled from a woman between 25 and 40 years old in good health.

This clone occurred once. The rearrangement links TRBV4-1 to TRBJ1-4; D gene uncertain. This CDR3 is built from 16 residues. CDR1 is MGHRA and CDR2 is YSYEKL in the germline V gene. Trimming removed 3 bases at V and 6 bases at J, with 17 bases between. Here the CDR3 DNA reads TGCGCCAGCAGCCAGCAAATCAGAGAAGGCTATGAAAAACTGTTTTTT. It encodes CASSQQIREGYEKLFF.

DNA of the CDR3: TGTGCCAGTAGTATTGTTGGTAGGCCCCAGTACTTC. This codes for CASSIVGRPQYF. The V call is TRBV19, the J call TRBJ2-5; unclear D gene. V lost 3 bases and J lost 9, with 11 bases in between. The CDR3 is made up of 12 amino acids. CDR1 LNHDA and CDR2 SQIVND come from the germline V gene (reference sequence).

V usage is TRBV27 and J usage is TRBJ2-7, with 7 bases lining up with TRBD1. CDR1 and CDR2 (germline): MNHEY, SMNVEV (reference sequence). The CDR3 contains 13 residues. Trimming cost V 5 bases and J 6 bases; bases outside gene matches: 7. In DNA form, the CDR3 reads TGTGCCAGCAGTGCACAGGGGCGGGCCGAGCAGTACTTC. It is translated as CASSAQGRAEQYF.

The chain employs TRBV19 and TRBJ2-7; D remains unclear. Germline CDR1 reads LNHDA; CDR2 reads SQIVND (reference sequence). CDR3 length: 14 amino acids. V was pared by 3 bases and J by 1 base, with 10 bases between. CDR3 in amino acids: CASSIIHNSYEQYF. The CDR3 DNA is TGTGCCAGTAGTATTATACATAATTCCTACGAGCAGTACTTC.

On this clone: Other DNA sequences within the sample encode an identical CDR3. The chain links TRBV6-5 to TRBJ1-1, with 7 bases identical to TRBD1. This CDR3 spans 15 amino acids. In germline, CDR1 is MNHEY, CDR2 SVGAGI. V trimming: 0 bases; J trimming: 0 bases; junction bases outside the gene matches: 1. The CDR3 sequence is CASSYSGTVNTEAFF. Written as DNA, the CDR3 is TGTGCCAGCAGTTACTCCGGGACAGTGAACACTGAAGCTTTCTTT.

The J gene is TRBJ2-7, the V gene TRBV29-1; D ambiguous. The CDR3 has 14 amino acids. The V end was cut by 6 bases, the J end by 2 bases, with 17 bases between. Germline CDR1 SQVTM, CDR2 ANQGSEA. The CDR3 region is CSVTSEQVPYEQYF. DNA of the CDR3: TGCAGCGTCACGAGCGAACAAGTACCCTACGAGCAGTACTTC.